This is a list of T cell receptor beta chains from one sample in a study of cytomegalovirus exposure and HLA in healthy donors. The table came from immunoSEQ multiplex PCR; TCRdb's copy has only in-frame clones and leaves some out. Of about 130,000 clones in the sample, around four fifths are singletons; the top ten hold roughly 7.8%. The sample comprised PBMCs. The receptors stem from a woman in her fifties or sixties in good health and CMV-seropositive. CDR3s include the opening cysteine and the closing phenylalanine or tryptophan. The D gene is left open where the match is weak. Clone size is shown for a subset of rows, as once, few, many or a class of expanded clone.

D	J	size	V	DNA	CDR3
-	TRBJ2-3	-	TRBV5-6	TGTGCCAGCAGCTTGGCGGGGGTTTTGGATACGCAGTATTTT	CASSLAGVLDTQYF
-	TRBJ1-4	-	TRBV6-5	TGTGCCAGCAAGGATCCCAGGGGAAGTGATGAAAAACTGTTTTTT	CASKDPRGSDEKLFF
-	TRBJ2-6	-	TRBV18	TGTGCCAGCTCACGTCCTTCTGGGGCCAACGTCCTGACTTTC	CASSRPSGANVLTF
TRBD1	TRBJ1-1	-	TRBV7-8	TGTGCCAGCAGCCTAACAGGGGACACTGAAGCTTTCTTT	CASSLTGDTEAFF
-	TRBJ2-7	-	TRBV7-9	TGTGCCAGCAGCACACCTCGAGGCTCCTACGAGCAGTACTTC	CASSTPRGSYEQYF
-	TRBJ2-7	-	TRBV6-5	TGTGCCAGCAGTCGTAGGGGGGGGGTTGGAAACGAGCAGTACTTC	CASSRRGGVGNEQYF
TRBD2	TRBJ2-3	-	TRBV7-8	TGTGCCAGCAGCAAAGGAATAGCGGGCTTCCCGCATCAGGGCACAGATACGCAGTATTTT	CASSKGIAGFPHQGTDTQYF
-	TRBJ2-3	-	TRBV5-4	TGTGCCAGCAGCTCAGATAAGACAGATACGCAGTATTTT	CASSSDKTDTQYF
TRBD1	TRBJ2-2	-	TRBV11-3	TGTGCCAGCAGCCCGACCGGGACAGGGTGGACCGGGGAGCTGTTTTTT	CASSPTGTGWTGELFF
TRBD2	TRBJ2-7	-	TRBV13	TGTGCCAGCAGCTTAGGTGGACTAGCGGGGTACGAGCAGTACTTC	CASSLGGLAGYEQYF
TRBD1	TRBJ1-3	-	TRBV5-4	TGTGCCAGCAGCCGACAGGGAGGCGGAGGAAACACCATATATTTT	CASSRQGGGGNTIYF
TRBD1	TRBJ1-1	-	TRBV18	TGTGCCAGCTCTTCGGACAGGCACACTGAAGCTTTCTTT	CASSSDRHTEAFF
TRBD1	TRBJ1-1	-	TRBV29-1	TGCAGCGTTGACCCGACAGGGGCGAACACTGAAGCTTTCTTT	CSVDPTGANTEAFF
-	TRBJ1-1	few	TRBV9	TGTGCCAGCAGCGTAGTGGGGGGGTTTACTGAAGCTTTCTTT	CASSVVGGFTEAFF
-	TRBJ2-6	-	TRBV30	TGTGCCTGGAGTGTAAGTACGGGAGAGTCTGGGGCCAACGTCCTGACTTTC	CAWSVSTGESGANVLTF
-	TRBJ1-2	-	TRBV30	TGTGCCTGGGAAAGGCCCGATCGGGGTGGCTACACCTTC	CAWERPDRGGYTF
-	TRBJ1-2	once	TRBV2	TGTGCCAGCAGTGAAGGGGCAGCCTATGGCTACACCTTC	CASSEGAAYGYTF
TRBD1	TRBJ1-5	-	TRBV27	TGTGCCAGCAGTTATGGGGACAGTGAACAGCCCCAGCATTTT	CASSYGDSEQPQHF
TRBD1	TRBJ1-5	-	TRBV19	TGTGCCAGTAGTATAGTCCGGCAGGGGGGACAGCCCCAGCATTTT	CASSIVRQGGQPQHF
TRBD1	TRBJ1-3	-	TRBV5-1	TGCGCCAGCAGCCCCGATGTAGGGGGCCCCTCTGGAAACACCATATATTTT	CASSPDVGGPSGNTIYF
-	TRBJ2-1	-	TRBV4-3	TGCGCCAGCAGCCAAGATGGTAGTGAGCAGTTCTTC	CASSQDGSEQFF
TRBD1	TRBJ1-1	-	TRBV28	TGTGCCAGCAGTCCACCGGGACAGGGGGCTGGAGTTGAAGCTTTCTTT	CASSPPGQGAGVEAFF
TRBD1	TRBJ2-2	-	TRBV9	TGTGCCAGCAGCTTCCGGGACAGGTCCACCGGGGAGCTGTTTTTT	CASSFRDRSTGELFF
-	TRBJ2-3	-	TRBV5-5	TGTGCCAGCAGCTTGCGGCGGGGAGATACGCAGTATTTT	CASSLRRGDTQYF
-	TRBJ1-6	-	TRBV4-1	TGCGCCAGCAGCCGTCAGGGGATAAATTCACCCCTCCACTTT	CASSRQGINSPLHF
-	TRBJ2-7	few	TRBV7-2	TGTGCCAGCAGCTTAAGGCCGGGGGGCGGGGAGCAGTACTTC	CASSLRPGGGEQYF
TRBD1	TRBJ2-7	-	TRBV19	TGTGCCAGTGGACAGGGGACCTACGAGCAGTACTTC	CASGQGTYEQYF
-	TRBJ1-1	-	TRBV18	TGTGCCAGCTCACCGGCGGGAAACACTGAAGCTTTCTTT	CASSPAGNTEAFF
-	TRBJ2-3	-	TRBV7-2	TGTGCCAGCAGCTTAGGGGACTCCGCAGATACGCAGTATTTT	CASSLGDSADTQYF
TRBD1	TRBJ1-5	few	TRBV2	TGTGCCAGCAGTGGGGGGACAGGGTGGGATCAGCCCCAGCATTTT	CASSGGTGWDQPQHF
-	TRBJ2-1	-	TRBV4-3	TGCGCCAGCAGCCAAGATGCTGGGGGCGGGGGCCTTAGCTCCTACAATGAGCAGTTCTTC	CASSQDAGGGGLSSYNEQFF
-	TRBJ2-5	few	TRBV6-5	TGTGCCAGCAGTTACTCGGGGGGGGGCCAGACCCAGTACTTC	CASSYSGGGQTQYF
TRBD2	TRBJ2-3	few	TRBV5-1	TGCGCCAGCAATAGGGCTAGCGGAACTAGCACAGATACGCAGTATTTT	CASNRASGTSTDTQYF
-	TRBJ1-6	-	TRBV5-1	TGCGCCAGCAGTTATTCGCGGTTAGATAATTCACCCCTCCACTTT	CASSYSRLDNSPLHF
-	TRBJ2-5	-	TRBV6-5	TGTGCCAGCAGTTACAATACAGGTCACCAAGAGACCCAGTACTTC	CASSYNTGHQETQYF
-	TRBJ1-1	-	TRBV10-1	TGCGCCAGCAGTGAGTCGGGGGCTCGAACTGAAGCTTTCTTT	CASSESGARTEAFF
-	TRBJ2-5	once	TRBV30	TGTGCCTGGAGTGATTCAGGGTTCGAGACCCAGTACTTC	CAWSDSGFETQYF